This is a list of T cell receptor beta chains from one sample in a study of metastatic and nonmetastatic thyroid tumors. TCRdb reprocessed the PCR reads using MiXCR. The sample lists around 36,000 clones, 25% to 35% occurring once. Sequenced: blood. These receptors were obtained from a female donor with papillary thyroid cancer or a benign thyroid nodule (not recorded which). Some clones in this sample may be carry-over from other donors' samples. Each CDR3 is given with its conserved first and last residue. The D gene is left open where the match is weak. The size entry is marked missing in some rows and otherwise reads once, few, many or a size class.

>16|TRBJ2-1|TRBV3-1|.|.
TGTGCCAGCGGACGTGGGCTCCAGAGCTCCTACAATGAGCAGTTCTTC
CASGRGLQSSYNEQFF
>16|TRBJ2-7|TRBV2|.|once
TGTGCCAGCAGTGAGGCAGGTGTTGTAGATTACTTCGAGCAGTACTTC
CASSEAGVVDYFEQYF
>14|TRBJ2-7|TRBV3-1|.|once
TGTGCCAGCAGCCTTAGAGGGCGGGAATACGAGCAGTACTTC
CASSLRGREYEQYF
>15|TRBJ2-3|TRBV4-1|TRBD1|many
TGCGCCAGCAGCCGGACAGGGGGCAGCACAGATACGCAGTATTTT
CASSRTGGSTDTQYF
>13|TRBJ1-1|TRBV3-1|.|many
TGTGCCAGCAGCCAGGGACAGAACACTGAAGCTTTCTTT
CASSQGQNTEAFF
>14|TRBJ1-4|TRBV19|.|many
TGTGCCAGTAGTACGGACGCCTGGGATGAAAAACTGTTTTTT
CASSTDAWDEKLFF
>15|TRBJ2-7|TRBV19|.|.
TGTGCCAGTAGTGTGGGGCAGGGTGGACTCTACGAGCAGTACTTC
CASSVGQGGLYEQYF
>12|TRBJ2-7|TRBV11-2|.|medium-sized
TGTGCCAGCAGCTTAAGGACCTACGAGCAGTACTTC
CASSLRTYEQYF
>14|TRBJ2-5|TRBV10-2|TRBD2|.
TGCGCCGGATCTCCGCGGGGGTTGGGAGAGACCCAGTACTTC
CAGSPRGLGETQYF
>19|TRBJ2-3|TRBV24-1|TRBD2|few
TGTGCCACCAGTGATACGAAGTGGATGGCGGGAGGGCTAACAGATACGCAGTATTTT
CATSDTKWMAGGLTDTQYF
>13|TRBJ2-1|TRBV24-1|.|few
TGTGCCACCAGTGTAGATTTGGTCAATGAGCAGTTCTTC
CATSVDLVNEQFF
>16|TRBJ2-1|TRBV4-1|TRBD2|many
TGCGCCAGCAGCGGGAACAACGGGGGGGCCTACAATGAGCAGTTCTTC
CASSGNNGGAYNEQFF
>14|TRBJ1-2|TRBV30|TRBD1|medium-sized
TGTGCCTGGAGCACACAGGGGGTACGATATGGCTACACCTTC
CAWSTQGVRYGYTF
>11|TRBJ1-2|TRBV4-1|TRBD1|many
TGCGCCAGCAGCCGGGACAGGGGCTACACCTTC
CASSRDRGYTF
>15|TRBJ2-1|TRBV20-1|TRBD2|.
TGCAGTTCTAGGGAAATAGCGGGAGAGTACAATGAGCAGTTCTTC
CSSREIAGEYNEQFF
>12|TRBJ1-1|TRBV2|.|.
TGTGCCAGCAGTGATCTCTCTGCGGCAGCTTTCTTT
CASSDLSAAAFF
>15|TRBJ1-6|TRBV20-1|.|many
TGCAGTGCTACCAAAAACCCCGGGGATAATTCACCCCTCCACTTT
CSATKNPGDNSPLHF
>16|TRBJ1-1|TRBV10-3|TRBD1|.
TGTGCCATCAGAGAGCGATTAACAGGGGTGAACACAGAAGCTTTCTTT
CAIRERLTGVNTEAFF
>16|TRBJ2-1|TRBV25-1|.|many
TGTGCCAGCAGTGACAGGACCACCACTTTTAACAATGAGCAGTTCTTC
CASSDRTTTFNNEQFF
>14|TRBJ1-2|TRBV20-1|.|many
TGCAGTGCTAGTTCCCGGGGGGCAAGCTATGGCTACACCTTC
CSASSRGASYGYTF
>12|TRBJ1-4|TRBV3-1|.|many
TGTGCCAGCAGCCAGGTTTTTGAAAAACTGTTTTTT
CASSQVFEKLFF
>17|TRBJ2-5|TRBV12-3/TRBV12-4|TRBD2|many
TGTGCCAGCAGTTTACGAGGGCTAGCGGGGGGAAAAGAGACCCAGTACTTC
CASSLRGLAGGKETQYF
>17|TRBJ1-1|TRBV6-1|TRBD1|.
TGTGCCAGCAGAGCAGACAGGGGGCCGTCAATGAACACTGAAGCTTTCTTT
CASRADRGPSMNTEAFF
>16|TRBJ1-1|TRBV6-2/TRBV6-3|TRBD1|few
TGTGCCAGTAGTTACACCGGGACAGGGGCTTGGACTGAAGCTTTCTTT
CASSYTGTGAWTEAFF
>15|TRBJ2-7|TRBV6-1|TRBD1|medium-sized
TGTGCCAGCAGTGAAGCGCCCGGGACAGGGCACGAGCAGTACTTC
CASSEAPGTGHEQYF
>12|TRBJ2-7|TRBV6-1|.|.
TGTGCCAGCAGACGGGAGACCTACGAGCAGTACTTC
CASRRETYEQYF
>14|TRBJ2-7|TRBV3-1|.|.
TGTGCCAGCAGCCTAGGGACGGCGGCCTACGAGCAGTACTTC
CASSLGTAAYEQYF
>14|TRBJ1-3|TRBV24-1|TRBD1|many
TGTGCCACCAGTCCAGGGGGCATTGGAAACACCATATATTTT
CATSPGGIGNTIYF
>18|TRBJ2-2|TRBV4-2|TRBD1|.
TGTGCCAGCAGCCAACAGAGACGGACAGGGGGCTTAGCCGGGGAGCTGTTTTTT
CASSQQRRTGGLAGELFF